Below, 26 T cell receptor beta chains from the same sample are listed, as sequenced in a study of Graves' ophthalmopathy and Graves' hyperthyroidism. As the template, RNA transcripts were used to amplify TCR beta CDR3 regions. Second-round multiplex PCR followed a first-round RT-PCR using HTBI primers. TCRdb recomputed calls from the multiplex PCR reads with MiXCR, one row per CDR3 protein. The table lists over a million distinct CDR3 sequences, about two fifths of them singletons. The sample comprised peripheral blood or thyroid tissue (not recorded which). The origin of the receptors is an adult man with Graves' hyperthyroidism.

The chain recombines TRBV5-1 with TRBJ2-7; D perhaps matches TRBD1 (6 bases). CDR1 and CDR2 (germline): SGHRS, YFSETQ. The CDR3 sequence is 14 residues long. V was pared by 3 bases and J by 4 bases, with 14 bases between. CDR3 region: CASSYRDTQYEQYF. CDR3 DNA: TGCGCCAGCAGCTACCGGGACACACAGTACGAGCAGTACTTC.

The table lists this clonotype with many counts. The V call is TRBV3-1, the J call TRBJ1-1; D may be TRBD1 (5 bases). The CDR3 runs to 16 residues. Trimming cost V 0 bases and J 1 base, with 12 bases left between them. Germline V gives CDR1 LGHDT, CDR2 YNNKEL (reference sequence). The CDR3 region has the DNA TGTGCCAGCAGCCAAGAATCAGGGCAGTCGAACACTGAAGCTTTCTTT. Amino acid sequence: CASSQESGQSNTEAFF. Filled out from reference TRBV3-1 and TRBJ1-1, the complete variable domain reads DTAVSQTPKYLVTQMGNDKSIKCEQNLGHDTMYWYKQDSKKFLKIMFSYNNKELIINETVPNRFSPKSPDKAHLNLHINSLELGDSAVYFCASSQESGQSNTEAFFGQGTRLTVV.

The chain links TRBV29-1 to TRBJ2-5, with 10 bases fitting TRBD2. Germline trimming cut 6 bases from V and 5 bases from J; bases unmatched to any gene: 3. CDR1 and CDR2 from the germline V gene are SQVTM and ANQGSEA. The CDR3 spans 12 residues. Here the CDR3 reads CSVHSGGETQYF. CDR3 in DNA: TGCAGCGTCCATAGCGGGGGGGAGACCCAGTACTTC.

This clonotype was seen only a few times. V and J are TRBV5-1 and TRBJ2-5; TRBD2 is a possible D gene (6 bases). The germline V and J ends were trimmed by 6 bases and 5 bases, with 23 bases remaining between them. CDR3 length: 16 residues. Looked up from germline, CDR1 is SGHRS and CDR2 is YFSETQ. The CDR3 loop is CASKGNRGTRGETQYF. As DNA, the CDR3 is TGCGCCAGCAAGGGAAACCGCGGGACGCGAGGGGAGACCCAGTACTTC.

Many counts were recorded for this clonotype. This chain links TRBV29-1 with TRBJ2-7, with D tentatively TRBD1 (6 bases). Trimming shortened V by 3 bases and J by 5 bases, and 11 bases separated the two germline ends. CDR1 is SQVTM and CDR2 is ANQGSEA in the germline V gene. The CDR3 runs 12 residues. The CDR3 coding sequence is TGCAGCGTTGACAGGGGTAAGGACGAGCAGTACTTC. This encodes CSVDRGKDEQYF.

V is TRBV7-9 and J is TRBJ2-7; D might be TRBD1 (11 bases). This CDR3 contains 21 residues. The V and J ends lost 4 bases and 5 bases respectively, with 36 bases between them. CDR1 is SEHNR and CDR2 is FQNEAQ in the germline V gene (reference sequence). CDR3 in amino acids: CASSSPGTGQGATSGKDEQYF. CDR3 bases: TGTGCCAGCAGCTCTCCCGGGACCGGACAGGGGGCAACTAGCGGGAAAGACGAGCAGTACTTC.

The table lists this clonotype with many counts. The CDR3 DNA sequence: TGTGCCAGCAGCTTAGCAGTGCGGGAGACCCAGTACTTC. Protein product: CASSLAVRETQYF. V and J are TRBV7-3 and TRBJ2-5; no firm D call. This CDR3 comprises 13 residues. CDR1 and CDR2 from the germline V gene are SGHTA and FQGTGA. The V and J ends lost 2 bases and 5 bases respectively, with 9 bases between them.

As regards this clonotype: One base away lies a much larger clone, so this may be a sequencing read error. This rearrangement joins TRBV5-4 to TRBJ2-7; 9 bases match TRBD1. Germline CDR1 and CDR2: SGHNT and YYREEE (reference sequence). The CDR3 sequence is 15 residues long. CDR3 bases: TGTGCCAGCAGCACCTGGACAGGGGACGACTACGGGCAGTACTTC. Protein sequence: CASSTWTGDDYGQYF.

The J gene is TRBJ1-2, the V gene TRBV15; tentative D call: TRBD1 (6 bases). The V end was cut by 2 bases, the J end by 5 bases, with 12 bases between. Germline V gene data show CDR1 as LNHNV and CDR2 as YYDKDF (reference sequence). The CDR3 is 14 residues long. The CDR3 region is CATSRLAQGYGYTF. The CDR3 bases are TGTGCCACCAGCAGATTAGCACAGGGATATGGCTACACCTTC.

The V call is TRBV5-6, the J call TRBJ1-5, with a tentative D call TRBD1 (5 bases). CDR1 is SGHDT, CDR2 YYEEEE, per germline. V lost 1 base and J lost 4, with 12 bases in between. The CDR3 spans 15 residues. This chain's CDR3 is CASSLMWGKNQPQHF. In nucleotides, the CDR3 is TGTGCCAGCAGCTTGATGTGGGGGAAAAATCAGCCCCAGCATTTT.

This sequence joins TRBV19 and TRBJ1-1; no firm D call. The CDR3 runs 16 residues. Trimming left V 3 bases short and J 0 bases short, with 14 bases between. The germline V gene has CDR1 LNHDA and CDR2 SQIVND (reference sequence). Written as DNA, the CDR3 is TGTGCCAGTAGTATCCCCGGAGGGCTGATGAACACTGAAGCTTTCTTT. Its translation: CASSIPGGLMNTEAFF.

V and J are TRBV12-5 and TRBJ2-3; no firm D call. Germline CDR1 LGHNT, CDR2 FRNRAP. Deletions cut 4 bases from V and 3 bases from J, with 2 bases between. This CDR3 is 11 amino acids long. This chain's CDR3 is CASGSTDTQYF. In nucleotides, the CDR3 is TGTGCTAGTGGTTCAACAGATACGCAGTATTTT.

This clonotype was observed many times. V is TRBV7-2 and J is TRBJ1-1; no clear D gene. Trimming took off 2 bases at V and 6 bases at J, with 4 bases between the two ends. Germline V gene lookup returns CDR1 SGHTA and CDR2 FQGNSA. This CDR3 has 11 residues. The CDR3 coding sequence is TGTGCCAGCAGCTTATGGGCTGAAGCTTTCTTT. The encoded protein is CASSLWAEAFF.

There are many counts of this clonotype. The J gene is TRBJ1-5, the V gene TRBV10-3; D is unclear. Trimming took 0 bases from V and 5 from J, leaving 2 bases between them. The CDR3 is 12 amino acids. Germline V gives CDR1 ENHRY, CDR2 SYGVKD. The CDR3 loop is CAISESDQPQHF. CDR3 DNA: TGTGCCATCAGTGAGTCGGATCAGCCCCAGCATTTT.

The chain joins TRBV7-9 to TRBJ2-7; 8 bases are shared with TRBD2. Germline lookup yields CDR1 SEHNR and CDR2 FQNEAQ (reference sequence). V shed 5 bases and J 5 bases; nucleotides not matched to a gene: 11. CDR3 size: 15 residues. The CDR3 region has the DNA TGTGCCAGCAGCACCCTAAGAGCGGGAGTGCACGAGCAGTACTTC. As protein: CASSTLRAGVHEQYF.

J is TRBJ1-5 and V is TRBV29-1; D unclear. V lost 7 bases and J lost 4, with 11 bases in between. This CDR3 has 12 amino acids. Per germline, CDR1 SQVTM and CDR2 ANQGSEA. CDR3 sequence (DNA): TGCAGCGAGACATTCGAGAATCAGCCCCAGCATTTT. This encodes CSETFENQPQHF.

The V and J genes are TRBV2 and TRBJ2-6; 7 nucleotides line up with TRBD2. J was trimmed by 2 bases and V by 10 bases; bases with no gene match: 8. The germline V gene has CDR1 SNHLY and CDR2 FYNNEI. CDR3 length: 15 amino acids. CDR3 nucleotide sequence: TGTGCCATCCGGGAGGCAGGGCCTGGGGCCAACGTCCTGACTTTC. Encoded protein: CAIREAGPGANVLTF.

The J gene is TRBJ2-2, the V gene TRBV7-2; D ambiguous. This CDR3 region has 16 residues. Germline assignment: CDR1 SGHTA and CDR2 FQGNSA. Trimming pared 1 base from V and 0 bases from J, leaving 9 bases between. The CDR3 protein is CASSLGLQANTGELFF. Here the CDR3 DNA reads TGTGCCAGCAGCTTAGGACTCCAAGCGAACACCGGGGAGCTGTTTTTT.

This clonotype was observed once. V is TRBV25-1 and J is TRBJ2-5, with TRBD2 matching over 8 bases. The V gene end was trimmed by 6 bases and the J gene end by 10 bases; junction bases not matched to a gene: 16. The CDR3 is 15 amino acids. Germline V CDR1 and CDR2: MGHDK, SYGVNS. The CDR3 bases are TGTGCCAGCAGCCTGACTGAGCAAACGGGAGGGGTCCAGTACTTC. Amino acid sequence: CASSLTEQTGGVQYF.

CDR3 DNA: TGTGCCAGCAGCTTAACGAGGACAGGTGGCTACACCTTC. Residues: CASSLTRTGGYTF. The chain joins TRBV7-3 to TRBJ1-2; 7 bases agree with TRBD1. V lost 0 bases, J lost 7 bases, and 2 bases stayed unmatched. Germline CDR1 and CDR2: SGHTA and FQGTGA. The CDR3 contains 13 residues.

This clonotype was detected ten times or more. The chain recombines TRBV7-9 with TRBJ1-1; 7 bases are shared with TRBD1. The junction had 8 bases not matched to a gene; V was cut back by 5 bases and J by 11 bases. The CDR3 is 12 amino acids. In germline, CDR1 is SEHNR, CDR2 FQNEAQ (reference sequence). The chain's CDR3 is CASSAGQVLAFF. The CDR3 bases are TGTGCCAGCAGCGCTGGACAGGTTCTCGCTTTCTTT.

The chain employs TRBV5-1 and TRBJ1-2; 10 bases fit TRBD1. Trimming cost V 0 bases and J 0 bases; bases outside gene matches: 2. Germline V gene data show CDR1 as SGHRS and CDR2 as YFSETQ. CDR3 length equals 16 residues. The CDR3 DNA is TGCGCCAGCAGCTTGGGGACAGGGGGTTCTAACTATGGCTACACCTTC. This translates into CASSLGTGGSNYGYTF.

In its sample, this clonotype was seen a few times. The J gene is TRBJ2-5, the V gene TRBV5-1; D is undetermined. V was pared by 0 bases and J by 3 bases, with 9 bases between. Germline assignment: CDR1 SGHRS and CDR2 YFSETQ. The CDR3 spans 14 residues. The CDR3 reads CASSLVGKKETQYF. The CDR3 bases are TGCGCCAGCAGCTTGGTGGGGAAAAAAGAGACCCAGTACTTC.

With respect to this clonotype: A much larger clonotype is one base distant, so this may be a read error. This sequence joins TRBV7-9 and TRBJ2-7; 10 positions match TRBD1. The germline V gene encodes CDR1 SEHNR and CDR2 FQNEAQ (reference sequence). V trimming: 7 bases; J trimming: 6 bases; junction bases outside the gene matches: 12. The length of the CDR3 is 15 residues. The CDR3 spells CASTESGTGVGEQYF. The DNA for the CDR3 is TGTGCCAGCACCGAATCCGGGACAGGGGTGGGCGAGCAGTACTTC.

The rearrangement uses TRBV6-6 and TRBJ1-5; tentative D call: TRBD1 (5 bases). Per germline, CDR1 MNHNY and CDR2 SVGAGI (reference sequence). Trimming left V 0 bases short and J 7 bases short, with 10 bases between. The CDR3 runs 14 residues. The CDR3 loop reads CASSYSQGRQPQHF. DNA of the CDR3: TGTGCCAGCAGTTACTCCCAGGGTAGGCAGCCCCAGCATTTT.

This sequence joins TRBV20-1 and TRBJ2-7; TRBD2 agrees at 11 bases. The V gene end was trimmed by 4 bases and the J gene end by 2 bases; junction bases not matched to a gene: 4. Germline V lookup: CDR1 DFQATT, CDR2 SNEGSKA (reference sequence). The CDR3 contains 14 residues. CDR3 nucleotide sequence: TGCAGTGCTACTAGCGGGAGGACCCCCTACGAGCAGTACTTC. Translated: CSATSGRTPYEQYF.